A single sample gave rise to the 23 T cell receptor beta chains below, sequenced in a study of CD8+CD57+ T cells in acquired aplastic anemia. Genomic DNA provided the template from which TCR beta VDJ and CDR3 profiles were obtained. TCRdb reprocessed the reads via MiXCR and lists one record per CDR3 protein. This sample has about 180,000 distinct CDR3 sequences, with roughly 50% found just once. Those patients picked for sequencing had displayed CD8+CD57+ cell expansion on flow cytometry. Sample: sorted CD4+, CD8+, or CD8+CD57+ T cells (not recorded which) from PBMCs. All receptors derive from a human donor with aplastic anemia.

This sequence joins TRBV19 and TRBJ2-1; TRBD1 aligns across 7 bases. The CDR3 runs to 15 residues. Germline trimming cut 3 bases from V and 3 bases from J; bases unmatched to any gene: 5. CDR1 is LNHDA and CDR2 is SQIVND in the germline V gene (reference sequence). The chain's CDR3 is CASSMIGTDYNEQFF. CDR3 coding DNA: TGTGCCAGTAGTATGATCGGGACAGACTACAATGAGCAGTTCTTC.

This chain joins TRBV19 and TRBJ2-1; a weak D match, TRBD1 (6 bases). Between the trimmed V and J ends, which lost 5 bases and 10 bases, there was a span of 12 bases. Per the germline V gene, CDR1 is LNHDA and CDR2 is SQIVND (reference sequence). The CDR3 loop spans 12 amino acids. This CDR3 reads CASSDDRLEQFF. The CDR3 DNA is TGTGCCAGTAGTGACGACAGGCTCGAGCAGTTCTTC.

The CDR3 region has the DNA TGTGCCACCAGCAGAGAACGACGAGGGTACTACGAGCAGTACTTC. Translating it yields CATSRERRGYYEQYF. The rearrangement uses TRBV15 and TRBJ2-7, with D perhaps TRBD2 (5 bases). Germline V gene data show CDR1 as LNHNV and CDR2 as YYDKDF (reference sequence). Trimming removed 0 bases from V and 3 bases from J, with 12 bases in between. The CDR3 extends over 15 amino acids.

This clonotype appeared many times. V and J are TRBV7-6 and TRBJ1-2; D might be TRBD1 (5 bases). V lost 5 bases and J 10 bases, leaving 17 bases between the germline ends. Germline loops: CDR1 SGHVS, CDR2 FNYEAQ. The CDR3 runs 13 residues. The CDR3 DNA sequence: TGTGCCAGCAGCCAGGCGGCAGGGATTGACTACACCTTC. This gives the protein CASSQAAGIDYTF.

There are many counts of this clonotype. The chain employs TRBV5-1 and TRBJ2-7; 8 bases align to TRBD1. This CDR3 region has 13 residues. Trimming at V came to 4 bases and at J to 7 bases, leaving 7 bases not matched to a gene. Germline loops: CDR1 SGHRS, CDR2 YFSETQ. The CDR3 spells CASSRGQGLEQYF. The CDR3 DNA reads as TGCGCCAGCAGCCGAGGACAGGGACTTGAGCAGTACTTC.

This clonotype was seen ten or more times. The CDR3 DNA sequence: TGTGCCAGCAGTGGAAGCGGGAGGGTAGGGAGCAATGAGCAGTTCTTC. This encodes CASSGSGRVGSNEQFF. The chain uses TRBV2 and TRBJ2-1; 10 bases fit TRBD2. Germline CDR1 reads SNHLY; CDR2 reads FYNNEI. This CDR3 is 16 amino acids long. V shed 4 bases, J shed 6 bases, and the junction held 9 bases outside the gene matches. Full variable domain (missing parts from reference TRBV2 and TRBJ2-1): EPEVTQTPSHQVTQMGQEVILRCVPISNHLYFYWYRQILGQKVEFLVSFYNNEISEKSEIFDDQFSVERPDGSNFTLKIRSTKLEDSAMYFCASSGSGRVGSNEQFFGPGTRLTVL.

V is TRBV24-1 and J is TRBJ2-3, with D perhaps TRBD1 or TRBD2 (5 bases each). The CDR3 runs to 14 residues. Trimming removed 3 bases from V and 8 bases from J, with 14 bases in between. Germline V gene data show CDR1 as KGHDR and CDR2 as SFDVKD. The CDR3 DNA reads as TGTGCCACCAGTGATCGGGGCAGGGCGGGTACGCAGTATTTT. It yields the protein CATSDRGRAGTQYF.

The chain carries TRBV10-2 and TRBJ2-5, with D maybe TRBD2 (5 bases). CDR1 and CDR2 (germline): WSHSY, SAAADI. The ends were cut back, 4 bases at V and 3 bases at J, with 18 bases in the middle. This CDR3 has 16 amino acids. The CDR3 loop is CASSAGVPRVEETQYF. In DNA, the CDR3 is TGCGCCAGCAGTGCGGGTGTACCGCGGGTGGAAGAGACCCAGTACTTC.

Details on this clonotype: The junction does not match germline at one end; this may be a read error. The gene calls are TRBV11-2 and TRBJ2-7; D not certain. The CDR3 runs to 15 residues. Germline CDR1 reads SGHAT; CDR2 reads FQNNGV. CDR3 loop: CASRLAWQNSYERYF. CDR3 DNA: TGTGCCAGCCGCCTCGCGTGGCAGAACTCCTACGAGCGGTACTTC.

This clonotype occurred a few times. J is TRBJ2-3 and V is TRBV29-1; unclear D gene. In germline, CDR1 is SQVTM, CDR2 ANQGSEA. The CDR3 covers 13 residues. The V end was cut by 6 bases, the J end by 0 bases, with 10 bases between. The CDR3 DNA sequence: TGCAGCGTCGGTGATACTAGCACAGATACGCAGTATTTT. Residues: CSVGDTSTDTQYF.

This clonotype was observed a few times. This rearrangement joins TRBV10-1 to TRBJ2-7, with D possibly matching TRBD2 (7 bases). V was trimmed by 3 bases and J by 0 bases, leaving 12 bases between them. Looked up from germline, CDR1 is WNHNN and CDR2 is SYGVQD (reference sequence). The length of the CDR3 is 15 residues. The DNA for the CDR3 is TGCGCCAGCAGTGATCGGGGGGCTCCCTCCTACGAGCAGTACTTC. It codes for CASSDRGAPSYEQYF.

In DNA, the CDR3 is TGTGCCAGCAGCTTATTGACCCACAGACTGAACACTGAAGCTTTCTTT. It codes for CASSLLTHRLNTEAFF. The J gene is TRBJ1-1, the V gene TRBV11-2; D gene unclear. The V end was cut by 2 bases, the J end by 0 bases, with 13 bases between. This CDR3 comprises 16 residues. Germline lookup yields CDR1 SGHAT and CDR2 FQNNGV.

This clonotype has at least ten counts. This chain uses TRBV18 with TRBJ2-1; no clear D gene. With 6 bases removed from V and 9 bases from J, the gap between germline ends came to 15 bases. The CDR3 contains 13 residues. Germline V gene lookup returns CDR1 KGHSH and CDR2 LQKENI. Here the CDR3 DNA reads TGTGCCAGCTCCCTGGAGATCTTCCGTGAGCAGTTCTTC. Translated: CASSLEIFREQFF.

This clonotype was counted ten times or more. The rearrangement uses TRBV20-1 and TRBJ2-7; 7 bases align to TRBD1. The trim removed 3 bases at V and 3 bases at J, leaving 11 bases unmatched. Germline values: CDR1 DFQATT, CDR2 SNEGSKA (reference sequence). There are 15 residues in the CDR3. The CDR3 region has the DNA TGCAGTGCTAGTCCCCCTGACAGGGCCCGCTACGAGCAGTACTTC. It yields the protein CSASPPDRARYEQYF.

Regarding this clonotype: A much larger clone lies a single base off, so this may be a read error. The chain has TRBV20-1 and TRBJ2-3; a possible D gene is TRBD1 (7 bases). Germline lookup yields CDR1 DFQATT and CDR2 SNEGSKA (reference sequence). The CDR3 is made up of 16 amino acids. CDR3 sequence: CSARKPGARGTDTHYF. In nucleotides, the CDR3 is TGCAGTGCTAGAAAGCCAGGGGCCCGGGGGACAGATACGCACTATTTT.

The V call is TRBV5-1, the J call TRBJ2-7; possible D gene TRBD2, 6 bases. Germline CDR1 SGHRS, CDR2 YFSETQ. Trimming cost V 7 bases and J 0 bases, with 17 bases left between them. The CDR3 loop spans 15 amino acids. DNA for the CDR3: TGCGCCAGCGAACCGGGGGACGGAACCTCCTACGAGCAGTACTTC. Translation: CASEPGDGTSYEQYF.

This clonotype was counted a single time. The J gene is TRBJ1-5, the V gene TRBV7-8, with a tentative D call TRBD1 (5 bases). This CDR3 has 15 amino acids. V was pared by 1 base and J by 1 base, with 8 bases between. Looked up from germline, CDR1 is SGHVS and CDR2 is FQNEAQ. The CDR3 coding sequence is TGTGCCAGCAGCTTAGGGGCAGGGAGCAATCAGCCCCAGCATTTT. Its translation: CASSLGAGSNQPQHF.

J is TRBJ2-7 and V is TRBV7-9; D unclear. There are 12 residues in the CDR3. Trimming pared 9 bases from V and 3 bases from J, leaving 12 bases between. From germline, CDR1 is SEHNR and CDR2 FQNEAQ (reference sequence). In DNA form, the CDR3 reads TGTGCCAGTACTTCCGTCTACTACGAGCAGTACTTC. Its translation is CASTSVYYEQYF.

This clonotype was counted a few times. DNA for the CDR3: TGCAGCGTAACCGAGTCTTACTACGAGCAGTACTTC. Amino acid sequence: CSVTESYYEQYF. The chain recombines TRBV29-1 with TRBJ2-7, with D uncertain. Germline-derived CDR1 and CDR2 are SQVTM and ANQGSEA. This CDR3 is 12 amino acids long. V was pared by 6 bases and J by 3 bases, with 12 bases between.

This clonotype showed up just a few times. This rearrangement joins TRBV24-1 to TRBJ1-5; TRBD1 matches 7 bases. This CDR3 region has 13 residues. The germline V gene encodes CDR1 KGHDR and CDR2 SFDVKD. Losses at the gene ends were 6 bases for V and 4 bases for J; bases not matched to a gene: 2. Written as DNA, the CDR3 is TGTGCCACCAGTTTACAGGGGAATCAGCCCCAGCATTTT. This translates into CATSLQGNQPQHF.

This chain uses TRBV2 with TRBJ1-1, with 12 bases fitting TRBD1. The germline V gene has CDR1 SNHLY and CDR2 FYNNEI. The junction had 7 bases not matched to a gene; V was cut back by 7 bases and J by 4 bases. There are 15 residues in the CDR3. The CDR3 protein is CASTRDRGQGTEAFF. The CDR3 nucleotides are TGTGCCAGCACTAGGGACAGGGGGCAAGGCACTGAAGCTTTCTTT.

The rearrangement links TRBV15 to TRBJ2-7; D call uncertain. The CDR3 runs to 13 residues. V was pared by 0 bases and J by 0 bases, with 3 bases between. The germline V gene has CDR1 LNHNV and CDR2 YYDKDF (reference sequence). The chain's CDR3 is CATSRDSSYEQYF. The CDR3 DNA sequence: TGTGCCACCAGCAGAGACAGCTCCTACGAGCAGTACTTC.

The rearrangement joins TRBV25-1 to TRBJ1-3; TRBD1 matches at 8 bases. Germline V lookup: CDR1 MGHDK, CDR2 SYGVNS. Losses at the gene ends were 4 bases for V and 1 base for J; bases not matched to a gene: 9. CDR3 length: 17 residues. The CDR3 loop is CASSGLRQGLSGNTIYF. CDR3 sequence (DNA): TGTGCCAGCAGTGGATTGAGACAGGGGCTTTCTGGAAACACCATATATTTT.